This T cell receptor (beta chain) was observed in a study of blood T cell repertoires in COVID-19. Overall study: The study drew acute and convalescent COVID-19 samples from the United States, Italy and Spain. PBMCs, B-cell-depleted T cells, or T cells were the source of the cDNA or gDNA that made up the material.

Trimming took 6 bases from V and 1 from J; bases not matched to a gene: 5. The CDR3 extends over 15 amino acids. Germline-derived CDR1 and CDR2 are SGHTA and FQGTGA. Study processing details: Reference gene primer amplification gave nucleated cell count estimates. Libraries were prepared by immunoSEQ multiplex PCR; TCRdb keeps only in-frame clonotypes and omits some of them. The V and J calls and clone size were taken over from that table, and D and trimming were inferred from the DNA. Seen here are under 300,000 clones, 89% observed once, and the top ten hold more than 1.5%. Membership in each cohort depended on participant-reported clinical history.

The chain uses TRBV7-3 and TRBJ2-7; 11 nucleotides match TRBD1. The source of this sequence is a woman aged 55-69 years who had recovered from COVID-19. Input material: PBMCs or T cells enriched from blood (not recorded which). CDR3 amino acids: CASSPGTGGSYEQYF. CDR3 bases: TGTGCCAGCAGTCCGGGGACAGGGGGGTCCTACGAGCAGTACTTC.